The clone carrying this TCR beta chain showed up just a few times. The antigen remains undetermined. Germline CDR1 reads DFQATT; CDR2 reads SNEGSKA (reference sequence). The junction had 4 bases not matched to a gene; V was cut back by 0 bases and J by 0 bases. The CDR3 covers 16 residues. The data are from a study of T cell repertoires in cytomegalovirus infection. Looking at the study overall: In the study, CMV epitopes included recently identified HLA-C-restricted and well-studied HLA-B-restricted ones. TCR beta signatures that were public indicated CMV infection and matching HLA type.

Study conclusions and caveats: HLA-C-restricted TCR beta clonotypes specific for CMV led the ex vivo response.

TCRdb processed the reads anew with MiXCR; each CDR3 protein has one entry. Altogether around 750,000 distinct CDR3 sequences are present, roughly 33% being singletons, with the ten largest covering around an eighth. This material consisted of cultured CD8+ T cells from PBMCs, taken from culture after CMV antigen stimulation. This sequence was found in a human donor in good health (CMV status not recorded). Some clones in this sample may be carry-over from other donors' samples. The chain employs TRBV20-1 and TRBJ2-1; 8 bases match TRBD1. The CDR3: CSARDDRGYSYNEQFF. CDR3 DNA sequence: TGCAGTGCTAGAGATGACAGGGGCTACTCCTACAATGAGCAGTTCTTC.